Shown below are 31 T cell receptor beta chains from a single sample sequenced in a study of PD-1 and CTLA-4 blockade in melanoma. Sequencing used immunoSEQ multiplex PCR; TCRdb keeps in-frame clones, though not all of them. Among tens of thousands of clones listed, about nine tenths were seen once. The sample consisted of CD8+ T cells from peripheral blood, taken from a patient given anti-PD-1 treatment. These receptors were taken from a human donor with melanoma.

This chain connects TRBV19 to TRBJ1-2; 7 nucleotides match TRBD1. CDR1 LNHDA and CDR2 SQIVND come from the germline V gene (reference sequence). Trimming took 3 bases from V and 3 from J; bases not matched to a gene: 7. The CDR3 totals 15 residues. CDR3 coding DNA: TGTGCCAGTAGTATGGCCCGGACAGGAGACTATGGCTACACCTTC. It specifies CASSMARTGDYGYTF.

The chain carries TRBV14 and TRBJ2-6; D remains ambiguous. The CDR3 extends over 15 amino acids. Trimming removed 1 base from V and 2 bases from J, with 6 bases in between. Germline assignment: CDR1 SGHDN and CDR2 FVKESK. The CDR3 loop reads CASSQVSTGANVLTF. Written as DNA, the CDR3 is TGTGCCAGCAGCCAAGTCAGTACTGGGGCCAACGTCCTGACTTTC.

The J gene is TRBJ1-1, the V gene TRBV5-1; D gene ambiguous. In germline, CDR1 is SGHRS, CDR2 YFSETQ. The CDR3 has 13 amino acids. Trimming shortened V by 2 bases and J by 3 bases, and 8 bases separated the two germline ends. DNA for the CDR3: TGCGCCAGCAGCTTTTCGGGGTACACTGAAGCTTTCTTT. Encoded protein: CASSFSGYTEAFF.

CDR3 region: CASSFGSVAYEQYF. For the CDR3, the DNA is TGTGCCAGCAGTTTTGGTTCGGTGGCCTACGAGCAGTACTTC. The gene calls are TRBV28 and TRBJ2-7; D is unresolved. The ends were cut back, 3 bases at V and 2 bases at J, with 11 bases in the middle. Germline V gene lookup returns CDR1 MDHEN and CDR2 SYDVKM. The CDR3 runs to 14 residues. The variable domain in full, completed from reference TRBV28 and TRBJ2-7, reads DVKVTQSSRYLVKRTGEKVFLECVQDMDHENMFWYRQDPGLGLRLIYFSYDVKMKEKGDIPEGYSVSREKKERFSLILESASTNQTSMYLCASSFGSVAYEQYFGPGTRLTVT.

The J gene is TRBJ2-2, the V gene TRBV6-2 or TRBV6-3; 7 bases match TRBD2. The V gene end was trimmed by 4 bases and the J gene end by 4 bases; junction bases not matched to a gene: 12. Per germline, CDR1 MNHEY and CDR2 SVGEGT. The CDR3 is 17 residues long. CDR3 amino acids: CASSSLSRGGFTGELFF. CDR3 coding DNA: TGTGCCAGCAGTTCTCTATCTCGCGGGGGTTTCACCGGGGAGCTGTTTTTT.

The rearrangement links TRBV12-2 to TRBJ1-2. TRBV12-2 is reported as a pseudogene. CDR3 size: 13 residues. CDR3 region: CASRLSEGYGYTF. The CDR3, as DNA: TGTGCAAGTCGCTTATCGGAAGGCTATGGCTACACCTTC.

The rearrangement joins TRBV28 to TRBJ1-2; a possible D gene is TRBD1 (5 bases). V lost 6 bases and J lost 0, with 17 bases in between. CDR3 length equals 16 residues. CDR1 and CDR2 from the germline V gene are MDHEN and SYDVKM. The CDR3, as DNA: TGTGCCAGCAGCGAGACGGGACGGCTAGCTAACTATGGCTACACCTTC. Its translation: CASSETGRLANYGYTF.

The chain carries TRBV27 and TRBJ2-3, with D perhaps matching TRBD1 (6 bases). V lost 2 bases, J lost 7 bases, and 7 bases lay in between. The CDR3 sequence is 12 residues long. Germline loops: CDR1 MNHEY, CDR2 SMNVEV (reference sequence). This CDR3 reads CASSLQGNTQYF. CDR3 sequence (DNA): TGTGCCAGCAGTTTACAGGGGAATACGCAGTATTTT.

The V gene is TRBV12-3 or TRBV12-4, the J gene TRBJ1-1; 8 bases map to TRBD1. V lost 6 bases, J lost 12 bases, and 9 bases stayed unmatched. The CDR3 contains 12 residues. The CDR3 is CASSLGGTGTFF. CDR3 bases: TGTGCCAGCAGCCTCGGAGGGACAGGTACTTTCTTT.

CDR3 amino acids: CASSPGRDNSPLHF. The DNA of the CDR3 is TGTGCCAGCAGCCCCGGACGAGATAATTCACCCCTCCACTTT. This chain uses TRBV5-5 with TRBJ1-6, with unresolved D. CDR3 length: 14 residues. Germline V gene sequence: CDR1 SGHKS, CDR2 YYEKEE (reference sequence). V was trimmed by 4 bases and J by 5 bases, leaving 10 bases between them.

This chain uses TRBV19 with TRBJ2-1; D is unclear. The CDR3 loop spans 12 amino acids. CDR1 is LNHDA and CDR2 is SQIVND in the germline V gene (reference sequence). Trimming took off 5 bases at V and 10 bases at J, with 12 bases between the two ends. The CDR3 sequence: CASSAFLGEQFF. The DNA for the CDR3 is TGTGCCAGTAGTGCATTTCTGGGGGAGCAGTTCTTC.

This chain uses TRBV2 with TRBJ1-5; D gene unclear. The CDR3 is 14 residues long. Trimming took off 3 bases at V and 6 bases at J, with 12 bases between the two ends. Looked up from germline, CDR1 is SNHLY and CDR2 is FYNNEI. The CDR3 sequence is CASSDTATGQPQHF. The CDR3 DNA sequence: TGTGCCAGCAGTGACACCGCTACGGGTCAGCCCCAGCATTTT.

The J gene is TRBJ1-4, the V gene TRBV3-1 (or the pseudogene TRBV3-2); TRBD1 aligns across 11 bases. The CDR3 loop spans 20 amino acids. V gave up 0 bases and J gave up 0 bases; unmatched junction bases: 9. Germline V CDR1 and CDR2: LGHDT, YNNKEL (reference sequence). The CDR3 DNA follows: TGTGCCAGCAGCCAAGACCCTCTCGGACAGGGGGCTCCAACTAATGAAAAACTGTTTTTT. Protein: CASSQDPLGQGAPTNEKLFF.

The genes are TRBV7-8 and TRBJ2-3; the D is unclear. Germline values: CDR1 SGHVS, CDR2 FQNEAQ. V lost 1 base to trimming and J lost 2 bases, with 7 bases between them. This CDR3 is built from 14 residues. The CDR3, as DNA: TGTGCCAGCAGCTTAGGGTCCATCACAGATACGCAGTATTTT. As protein: CASSLGSITDTQYF.

The chain joins TRBV28 to TRBJ1-2, with 8 bases lining up with TRBD1. Germline loops: CDR1 MDHEN, CDR2 SYDVKM. The CDR3 has 13 residues. Unmatched junction bases numbered 8, after V lost 6 bases and J lost 8 bases. The CDR3 loop reads CASSPDRGGGYTF. The CDR3 bases are TGTGCCAGCAGCCCCGACAGGGGTGGAGGCTACACCTTC.

Here the CDR3 DNA reads TGTGCCACCAGTGACCCCGACAGGTCCGGGGAGCTGTTTTTT. This sequence encodes CATSDPDRSGELFF. This chain joins TRBV24-1 and TRBJ2-2, with D possibly being TRBD1 (6 bases). CDR1 KGHDR and CDR2 SFDVKD come from the germline V gene. V shed 4 bases and J shed 6 bases, with 11 bases lying between them. The CDR3 runs to 14 residues.

The chain is built from TRBV7-8 and TRBJ2-3, with 8 bases identical to TRBD2. V was pared by 3 bases and J by 4 bases, with 3 bases of the junction left unmatched. The CDR3 contains 14 residues. In germline, CDR1 is SGHVS, CDR2 FQNEAQ. The DNA of the CDR3 is TGTGCCAGCAGCTTTCGGGGGGGGGCAGATACGCAGTATTTT. Translated, it gives CASSFRGGADTQYF.

The chain joins TRBV7-7 to TRBJ2-3; TRBD1 is a possible D gene (6 bases). Trimming took off 5 bases at V and 6 bases at J, with 18 bases between the two ends. This CDR3 contains 15 residues. Germline assignment: CDR1 SSHAT and CDR2 FNYEAQ (reference sequence). The CDR3 sequence is CASSPRQAVMDTQYF. The CDR3 nucleotides are TGTGCCAGCAGCCCCCGACAGGCGGTCATGGATACGCAGTATTTT. Full variable domain (remainder filled in from reference TRBV7-7 and TRBJ2-3): GAGVSQSPRYKVTKRGQDVTLRCDPISSHATLYWYQQALGQGPEFLTYFNYEAQPDKSGLPSDRFSAERPEGSISTLTIQRTEQRDSAMYRCASSPRQAVMDTQYFGPGTRLTVL.

The genes are TRBV2 and TRBJ1-1; D ambiguous. This CDR3 spans 11 amino acids. Germline CDR1 is SNHLY and CDR2 is FYNNEI. Deletions cut 7 bases from V and 2 bases from J, with 5 bases between. The CDR3 nucleotides read TGTGCCAGCACGGCAAACACTGAAGCTTTCTTT. It translates to CASTANTEAFF.

The genes are TRBV6-5 and TRBJ2-3; TRBD1 agrees at 10 bases. The CDR3 has 15 amino acids. Per the germline V gene, CDR1 is MNHEY and CDR2 is SVGAGI. V lost 6 bases, J lost 5 bases, and 8 bases stayed unmatched. Written as DNA, the CDR3 is TGTGCCAGCAGCGAGTTGGACAGGGGGGAAGATACGCAGTATTTT. This translates into CASSELDRGEDTQYF.

The chain combines TRBV7-6 with TRBJ2-2; 8 bases agree with TRBD2. The CDR3 loop spans 14 amino acids. Germline CDR1 reads SGHVS; CDR2 reads FNYEAQ. Trimming cost V 7 bases and J 5 bases; bases outside gene matches: 6. DNA for the CDR3: TGTGCCAGCACCCAAGCGGGGGCGACCGGGGAGCTGTTTTTT. It encodes CASTQAGATGELFF. Full variable domain (outside the CDR3, taken from reference TRBV7-6 and TRBJ2-2): GAGVSQSPRYKVTKRGQDVALRCDPISGHVSLYWYRQALGQGPEFLTYFNYEAQQDKSGLPNDRFSAERPEGSISTLTIQRTEQRDSAMYRCASTQAGATGELFFGEGSRLTVL.

J is TRBJ2-3 and V is TRBV7-9; weak D call: TRBD1 (6 bases). Germline V lookup: CDR1 SEHNR, CDR2 FQNEAQ (reference sequence). V lost 1 base and J lost 3, with 17 bases in between. The CDR3 is 17 residues long. The CDR3 sequence is CASSLELYDRRTDTQYF. CDR3 coding DNA: TGTGCCAGCAGCTTAGAACTTTACGACAGGCGAACAGATACGCAGTATTTT.

The chain recombines TRBV7-9 with TRBJ1-1, with a weak D call TRBD1 (6 bases). V was clipped by 5 bases and J by 1 base, with 14 bases between them. CDR1 SEHNR and CDR2 FQNEAQ come from the germline V gene (reference sequence). The CDR3 is 15 amino acids. CDR3 sequence reads: CASSAPWGQNTEAFF. CDR3 DNA sequence: TGTGCCAGCAGCGCCCCTTGGGGGCAGAACACTGAAGCTTTCTTT.

The V call is TRBV6-5, the J call TRBJ1-1; no definite D call. Trimming removed 4 bases from V and 7 bases from J, with 16 bases in between. The CDR3 runs to 14 residues. The germline V gene encodes CDR1 MNHEY and CDR2 SVGAGI. This chain's CDR3 is CASSSPYVADEAFF. The CDR3 DNA reads TGTGCCAGCAGTTCCCCCTACGTGGCCGATGAAGCTTTCTTT.

This rearrangement joins TRBV2 to TRBJ1-6; 9 positions match TRBD1. The V gene's germline CDR1 is SNHLY and CDR2 FYNNEI. CDR3 length: 17 amino acids. The J segment lost 1 base and the V segment lost 6 bases, leaving 7 bases of the junction unmatched. The CDR3 bases are TGTGCCAGCAGCCAAGGACAGGGGAGGTCCTATAATTCACCCCTCCACTTT. It specifies CASSQGQGRSYNSPLHF.

This chain links TRBV6-5 with TRBJ2-7; D remains ambiguous. There are 14 residues in the CDR3. V was cut by 7 bases and J by 0 bases, with 13 bases left in between. In germline, CDR1 is MNHEY, CDR2 SVGAGI. The CDR3: CASTPSQSSYEQYF. The CDR3 DNA reads TGTGCCAGCACCCCCTCCCAGAGCTCCTACGAGCAGTACTTC.

The gene calls are TRBV28 and TRBJ1-5, with 12 nucleotides matching TRBD1. CDR3 length equals 17 residues. Germline CDR1 reads MDHEN; CDR2 reads SYDVKM. J was trimmed by 6 bases and V by 5 bases; bases with no gene match: 11. Here the CDR3 DNA reads TGTGCCAGCAGTACACCGGGACAGGGGGCGCAGGGTCAGCCCCAGCATTTT. It is translated as CASSTPGQGAQGQPQHF.

In this sample, this clone turned up a few times. The V gene is TRBV15, the J gene TRBJ1-4; D not certain. Germline CDR1 is LNHNV and CDR2 is YYDKDF (reference sequence). This CDR3 has 16 amino acids. V lost 0 bases and J 0 bases, leaving 8 bases between the germline ends. CDR3 residues: CATSRDNFATNEKLFF. The CDR3 coding sequence is TGTGCCACCAGCAGAGATAACTTTGCAACTAATGAAAAACTGTTTTTT. The full variable domain, in which reference TRBV15 and TRBJ1-4 provide the parts outside the CDR3, is DAMVIQNPRYQVTQFGKPVTLSCSQTLNHNVMYWYQQKSSQAPKLLFHYYDKDFNNEADTPDNFQSRRPNTSFCFLDIRSPGLGDTAMYLCATSRDNFATNEKLFFGSGTQLSVL.

V gene TRBV27 combines with J gene TRBJ2-2; 7 bases fit TRBD1. The length of the CDR3 is 13 residues. Trimming at V came to 6 bases and at J to 4 bases, leaving 2 bases not matched to a gene. CDR1 is MNHEY and CDR2 is SMNVEV in the germline V gene (reference sequence). The CDR3 loop is CASRRQGTGELFF. In nucleotides, the CDR3 is TGTGCCAGCAGGAGACAGGGCACCGGGGAGCTGTTTTTT.

This clone occurred once. V is TRBV6-1 and J is TRBJ2-5; the D gene is possibly TRBD2 (6 bases). Trimming removed 3 bases from V and 2 bases from J, with 13 bases in between. The germline V gene has CDR1 MNHNS and CDR2 SASEGT. This CDR3 comprises 15 residues. The CDR3: CASSDREYRQETQYF. The CDR3 DNA sequence: TGTGCCAGCAGTGACCGGGAGTACCGACAAGAGACCCAGTACTTC.

The V call is TRBV21-1, the J call TRBJ1-1; TRBD1, the table's D call, lacks a check against the DNA. TRBV21-1 is noted as a pseudogene. The CDR3 totals 16 residues. The DNA for the CDR3 is TGTGCCAGCAGCTTTCCTTCGACAGCTGGGTCTGGCGAAGCTTTCTTT. It encodes CASSFPSTAGSGEAFF.